What follows is one T cell receptor beta chain and its context. RNA transcripts gave rise to amplified TCR beta CDR3 regions. The HTBI primer set drove a first-round RT-PCR of the TCR CDR3. Using its own MiXCR run on the multiplex PCR reads, TCRdb lists one record per CDR3 protein. This table holds more than 500,000 distinct CDR3 sequences, around 15% found once. The CDR3 spans 13 residues. V lost 6 bases and J 0 bases, leaving 3 bases between the germline ends. Germline lookup yields CDR1 LNHNV and CDR2 YYDKDF (reference sequence). The data were obtained in a study of T cells in Graves' hyperthyroidism and ophthalmopathy.

The sample comprised blood. The sequence was collected from a woman in her thirties or forties with Graves' hyperthyroidism. The chain couples TRBV15 to TRBJ2-6; D gene ambiguous. The DNA of the CDR3 is TGTGCCACCAGACTCTCTGGGGCCAACGTCCTGACTTTC. Its translation: CATRLSGANVLTF.